The 26 T cell receptor beta chains in this list originate from one sample, sequenced in a study of graft-versus-host responses after intestinal transplantation. Generated by immunoSEQ multiplex PCR, the TCRdb table keeps only in-frame clones and is missing some. Among some 110,000 clones, about nine tenths were seen once, and the ten largest hold under 0.2%. Antigen specificity for these receptors is unknown. Source: unstimulated CD4+ T cells sorted from spleen or lymph node cells, taken before intestinal transplant. The receptor source for this set is a human donor who received an intestinal transplant.

With regard to this clone: Other nucleotide sequences from this sample produce the same CDR3. The CDR3: CASSFSGNEQFF. CDR3 nucleotide sequence: TGCGCCAGCAGCTTTTCAGGCAATGAGCAGTTCTTC. The V call is TRBV5-1, the J call TRBJ2-1; D unresolved. CDR1 and CDR2 from the germline V gene are SGHRS and YFSETQ. Trimming left V 2 bases short and J 6 bases short, with 6 bases between. This CDR3 is built from 12 residues.

This chain uses TRBV4-1 with TRBJ1-5; D remains ambiguous. This CDR3 has 15 residues. Germline V lookup: CDR1 MGHRA, CDR2 YSYEKL. V shed 2 bases and J shed 7 bases, with 15 bases lying between them. The DNA of the CDR3 is TGCGCCAGCAGCCAATGGTTCGGGTTCCAACAGCCCCAGCATTTT. This translates into CASSQWFGFQQPQHF.

The chain couples TRBV30 to TRBJ2-4, with TRBD1 identical over 8 bases. Looked up from germline, CDR1 is GTSNPN and CDR2 is SVGIG (reference sequence). Trimming removed 1 base from V and 5 bases from J; junction bases left unmatched: 13. The CDR3 contains 17 residues. Written as DNA, the CDR3 is TGTGCCTGGAGTGCAGACAGGGGAAGGAGGTGGGAAAACATTCAGTACTTC. Translating it yields CAWSADRGRRWENIQYF.

This chain links TRBV12-5 with TRBJ2-5; 8 positions match TRBD2. In germline, CDR1 is LGHNT, CDR2 FRNRAP. V shed 2 bases, J shed 4 bases, and the junction held 3 bases outside the gene matches. There are 14 residues in the CDR3. The CDR3 spells CASGLSGSGETQYF. In DNA form, the CDR3 reads TGTGCTAGTGGTTTGAGCGGGAGTGGAGAGACCCAGTACTTC.

This chain uses TRBV19 with TRBJ2-7; the match to TRBD2 covers 11 bases. Per the germline V gene, CDR1 is LNHDA and CDR2 is SQIVND (reference sequence). With V trimmed by 3 bases and J by 1 base, 5 bases remained unmatched. This CDR3 contains 16 residues. The CDR3 nucleotides are TGTGCCAGTAGTATTGGGGGGACTAGCGGATCCTACGAGCAGTACTTC. Residues: CASSIGGTSGSYEQYF. Full variable domain (outside the CDR3, taken from reference TRBV19 and TRBJ2-7): DGGITQSPKYLFRKEGQNVTLSCEQNLNHDAMYWYRQDPGQGLRLIYYSQIVNDFQKGDIAEGYSVSREKKESFPLTVTSAQKNPTAFYLCASSIGGTSGSYEQYFGPGTRLTVT.

The J gene is TRBJ1-5, the V gene TRBV5-1; TRBD1 might be the D (5 bases). Trimming pared 4 bases from V and 2 bases from J, leaving 13 bases between. From germline, CDR1 is SGHRS and CDR2 YFSETQ. This CDR3 has 15 residues. Here the CDR3 reads CASSRLGGGNQPQHF. The DNA of the CDR3 is TGCGCCAGCAGCCGCCTGGGGGGTGGCAATCAGCCCCAGCATTTT.

This chain links TRBV7-2 with TRBJ2-3; a possible D gene is TRBD2 (5 bases). With 1 base removed from V and 13 bases from J, the gap between germline ends came to 21 bases. This CDR3 spans 15 amino acids. CDR1 is SGHTA and CDR2 is FQGNSA in the germline V gene. The CDR3 DNA sequence: TGTGCCAGCAGCTTAGTAAACTGGCGAAGAGACTACAAGTATTTT. This translates into CASSLVNWRRDYKYF.

This chain links TRBV6-1 with TRBJ2-1; 9 bases are shared with TRBD2. From germline, CDR1 is MNHNS and CDR2 SASEGT. The V and J ends lost 2 bases and 2 bases, in that order; junction bases with no gene match: 1. CDR3 size: 15 residues. This chain's CDR3 is CASSERLAAYNEQFF. CDR3 bases: TGTGCCAGCAGTGAACGACTAGCGGCCTACAATGAGCAGTTCTTC.

The gene calls are TRBV10-3 and TRBJ2-2, with 12 bases lining up with TRBD2. Germline loops: CDR1 ENHRY, CDR2 SYGVKD. There are 14 residues in the CDR3. Losses at the gene ends were 10 bases for V and 4 bases for J; bases not matched to a gene: 4. CDR3 DNA: TGTGCCAGCCGACTAGCGGGAGTCACCGGGGAGCTGTTTTTT. Amino acid sequence: CASRLAGVTGELFF.

The chain is built from TRBV7-3 and TRBJ2-1, with 14 nucleotides matching TRBD2. The germline V gene encodes CDR1 SGHTA and CDR2 FQGTGA. V shed 2 bases and J 4 bases; nucleotides not matched to a gene: 13. This CDR3 comprises 20 residues. The CDR3 reads CASSLPGLAGGGGGYNEQFF. The CDR3 region has the DNA TGTGCCAGCAGCTTACCTGGACTAGCGGGAGGTGGGGGAGGTTACAATGAGCAGTTCTTC.

This chain joins TRBV19 and TRBJ1-5; D is perhaps TRBD1 (6 bases). With 6 bases removed from V and 2 bases from J, the gap between germline ends came to 17 bases. This CDR3 region has 16 residues. Germline V gene lookup returns CDR1 LNHDA and CDR2 SQIVND (reference sequence). The CDR3 sequence is CASSSSTGFGNQPQHF. The CDR3 coding sequence is TGTGCCAGTAGCTCCTCCACAGGGTTCGGCAATCAGCCCCAGCATTTT.

The chain is built from TRBV5-1 and TRBJ2-5; 8 positions match TRBD2. From germline, CDR1 is SGHRS and CDR2 YFSETQ. V shed 4 bases and J 2 bases; nucleotides not matched to a gene: 7. This CDR3 is 15 amino acids long. CDR3: CASSGGLGVQETQYF. The CDR3 nucleotides read TGCGCCAGCAGCGGGGGACTAGGGGTACAAGAGACCCAGTACTTC. Variable domain in full (rest from reference TRBV5-1 and TRBJ2-5): KAGVTQTPRYLIKTRGQQVTLSCSPISGHRSVSWYQQTPGQGLQFLFEYFSETQRNKGNFPGRFSGRQFSNSRSEMNVSTLELGDSALYLCASSGGLGVQETQYFGPGTRLLVL.

This clone was seen only once. The V and J genes are TRBV7-2 and TRBJ1-1; 8 bases line up with TRBD1. CDR1 is SGHTA and CDR2 is FQGNSA in the germline V gene. Unmatched junction bases numbered 10, after V lost 5 bases and J lost 2 bases. The CDR3 consists of 16 residues. The CDR3 loop is CASSKDRERGNTEAFF. The CDR3 bases are TGTGCCAGCAGCAAGGACAGGGAGAGGGGTAACACTGAAGCTTTCTTT.

This sequence joins TRBV14 and TRBJ2-1, with TRBD1 as a possible D gene (5 bases). This CDR3 has 12 amino acids. CDR1 is SGHDN and CDR2 is FVKESK in the germline V gene. Trimming left V 4 bases short and J 12 bases short, with 13 bases between. The CDR3 DNA reads as TGTGCCAGCAGCCCGCAGGGTGTCGGGCAGTTCTTC. As protein: CASSPQGVGQFF.

This chain links TRBV6-6 with TRBJ2-1; 10 nucleotides align to TRBD1. The germline gives CDR1 MNHNY, CDR2 SVGAGI (reference sequence). The J segment lost 6 bases and the V segment lost 5 bases, leaving 10 bases of the junction unmatched. CDR3 size: 16 residues. CDR3 in amino acids: CASSISGTGDFNEQFF. The CDR3 bases are TGTGCCAGCAGTATATCCGGGACAGGGGATTTCAATGAGCAGTTCTTC.

Only a few counts were recorded for this clone. The CDR3 DNA sequence: TGTGCCAGCAGCCAAGATTGGGACACGCATGAAGCTTTCTTT. Its protein product is CASSQDWDTHEAFF. This sequence joins TRBV14 and TRBJ1-1; TRBD1 is a possible D gene (6 bases). V was cut by 0 bases and J by 7 bases, with 12 bases left in between. Germline values: CDR1 SGHDN, CDR2 FVKESK. The CDR3 spans 14 residues.

V is TRBV14 and J is TRBJ2-1; 9 nucleotides line up with TRBD2. With V trimmed by 3 bases and J by 6 bases, 15 bases remained unmatched. Germline V gene sequence: CDR1 SGHDN, CDR2 FVKESK. This CDR3 is built from 18 residues. The CDR3 reads CASSHLLAGKIGANEQFF. CDR3 nucleotides: TGTGCCAGCAGCCACCTACTAGCGGGTAAGATCGGGGCCAATGAGCAGTTCTTC.

The chain combines TRBV2 with TRBJ1-5; 10 nucleotides align to TRBD1. V shed 6 bases, J shed 6 bases, and the junction held 8 bases outside the gene matches. The CDR3 has 15 amino acids. The germline V gene encodes CDR1 SNHLY and CDR2 FYNNEI. DNA for the CDR3: TGTGCCAGCAGAGTGACAGGGGGCGCGGGTCAGCCCCAGCATTTT. Translation: CASRVTGGAGQPQHF.

The chain has TRBV10-3 and TRBJ2-5, with 10 bases fitting TRBD1. The CDR3 sequence is 15 residues long. V lost 6 bases to trimming and J lost 5 bases; unmatched junction nucleotides: 9. Germline V gene data show CDR1 as ENHRY and CDR2 as SYGVKD. The CDR3 sequence: CAIRPGQGIWETQYF. In nucleotides, the CDR3 is TGTGCCATCAGGCCGGGACAGGGGATTTGGGAGACCCAGTACTTC.

This clone occurred a few times. The rearrangement links TRBV5-6 to TRBJ2-1; TRBD2 might be the D (7 bases). Trimming pared 4 bases from V and 6 bases from J, leaving 11 bases between. CDR3 size: 13 residues. Germline V CDR1 and CDR2: SGHDT, YYEEEE. The CDR3 nucleotides are TGTGCCAGCAGCCCGGGGGGCCCCAATGAGCAGTTCTTC. This gives the protein CASSPGGPNEQFF.

V and J are TRBV10-2 and TRBJ1-5, with a tentative D call TRBD1 (6 bases). The CDR3 length is 16 residues. V lost 5 bases and J lost 2, with 16 bases in between. Germline loops: CDR1 WSHSY, CDR2 SAAADI. The CDR3 sequence: CASSHRVGGGNQPQHF. The CDR3 coding sequence is TGCGCCAGCAGTCACAGGGTAGGAGGCGGCAATCAGCCCCAGCATTTT.

J is TRBJ1-1 and V is TRBV7-8; unclear D gene. The CDR3 has 13 residues. Deletions cut 3 bases from V and 1 base from J, with 6 bases between. CDR1 and CDR2 from the germline V gene are SGHVS and FQNEAQ. The CDR3 DNA reads TGTGCCAGCAGCTTCTACGCGAACACTGAAGCTTTCTTT. The encoded protein is CASSFYANTEAFF. The whole variable domain, filled in from reference TRBV7-8 and TRBJ1-1, reads GAGVSQSPRYKVAKRGQDVALRCDPISGHVSLFWYQQALGQGPEFLTYFQNEAQLDKSGLPSDRFFAERPEGSVSTLKIQRTQQEDSAVYLCASSFYANTEAFFGQGTRLTVV.

V and J are TRBV7-2 and TRBJ1-5; possible D gene TRBD1, 5 bases. The germline V gene encodes CDR1 SGHTA and CDR2 FQGNSA. The V gene lost 5 bases and the J gene lost 2 bases, with 10 bases spanning the gap. This CDR3 contains 14 residues. CDR3 DNA: TGTGCCAGCAGCCAGGGTGCCGGCAATCAGCCCCAGCATTTT. Protein sequence: CASSQGAGNQPQHF.

This clone was seen once. The chain has TRBV7-2 and TRBJ2-6, with 7 bases matching TRBD2. The CDR3 length is 15 residues. CDR1 is SGHTA and CDR2 is FQGNSA in the germline V gene. With V trimmed by 5 bases and J by 4 bases, 5 bases remained unmatched. The DNA of the CDR3 is TGTGCCAGCAGCCGGGGAGGGGCGGGGGCCAACGTCCTGACTTTC. Its protein is CASSRGGAGANVLTF.

The gene calls are TRBV9 and TRBJ2-3; no clear D. V was cut by 0 bases and J by 0 bases, with 5 bases left in between. The germline V gene encodes CDR1 SGDLS and CDR2 YYNGEE. The CDR3 covers 14 residues. The CDR3: CASSVAFSTDTQYF. The CDR3 bases are TGTGCCAGCAGCGTAGCGTTTAGCACAGATACGCAGTATTTT.

This chain joins TRBV13 and TRBJ2-7; 7 bases align to TRBD1. The CDR3 contains 14 residues. CDR1 PRHDT and CDR2 FYEKMQ come from the germline V gene (reference sequence). J was trimmed by 0 bases and V by 4 bases; bases with no gene match: 3. The CDR3 loop reads CASSSRQGSYEQYF. The CDR3 DNA reads as TGTGCCAGCAGCTCGCGACAGGGCTCCTACGAGCAGTACTTC.